The following is a T cell receptor beta chain sequence with its context. The antigen remains unidentified. The CDR3 runs to 14 residues. Germline V gives CDR1 LGHNA, CDR2 YSLEER. Trimming took off 2 bases at V and 6 bases at J, with 11 bases between the two ends. The data belong to a study of CD8 T cells in Susac syndrome. The study's findings and limits: When the CD4+ T cell repertoires of patients with Susac syndrome were examined, they did not show any clonal expansion.

Reverse transcription of roughly 0.45 to 1 ug RNA was carried out with random hexamers. One entry per CDR3 protein, called by TCRdb with MiXCR from the immunoSEQ multiplex PCR reads. The table shows more than 110,000 distinct CDR3 sequences, with more than 85% occurring only once. The chain couples TRBV4-3 to TRBJ2-1, with D perhaps matching TRBD2 (6 bases). This TCR derives from a human donor with Susac syndrome. Sequenced input: CD4+ T cells from PBMCs. CDR3 bases: TGCGCCAGCAGCCAATCCGAGACTAGCAATGAGCAGTTCTTC. Encoded protein: CASSQSETSNEQFF.